One T cell receptor (beta chain) is described in this entry. These data originate in a study of blood T cell repertoires in COVID-19. In the study overall: The analysed material was cDNA or gDNA that came from T cells, B-cell-depleted T cells, or PBMCs.

Under the authors' procedure: Reference gene primer amplification yielded estimated nucleated cell counts. Repertoires were generated with immunoSEQ multiplex PCR, while TCRdb's copy carries only in-frame clones and drops some. The DNA gave D and trimming, while V, J and clone size come from that table. Of 350,000 to 550,000 clones detected, roughly 87% appear once; the ten largest clones hold approximately 2%. The V segment lost 1 base and the J segment 2 bases; nucleotides outside the gene matches: 3. This CDR3 region has 15 residues. Germline-derived CDR1 and CDR2 are MGHRA and YSYEKL. Participants were aged about 18 to 100 years from 20 to 30 US areas. In assigning cohorts, the study relied on participant-reported clinical history.

This sequence was found in a woman between 18 and 29 years old with acute COVID-19. The sequenced sample consisted of PBMCs or T cells enriched from blood (not recorded which). This chain uses TRBV4-1 with TRBJ2-3; TRBD1 matches 7 bases. The CDR3 reads CASSQARGLTDTQYF. CDR3 coding DNA: TGCGCCAGCAGCCAAGCTAGGGGGCTCACAGATACGCAGTATTTT.